Described below is a single T cell receptor (beta chain) sequence and its context. Its antigen is still unknown. This clone may be a read error of a much larger clone one base away. Germline CDR1 reads DFQATT; CDR2 reads SNEGSKA (reference sequence). The CDR3 is made up of 13 amino acids. TCR beta CDR3 regions were amplified from RNA transcripts. The HTBI primer set drove a first-round RT-PCR of the TCR CDR3. Each CDR3 protein is one row after TCRdb ran MiXCR on the multiplex PCR reads. The sample lists 600,000 or so distinct CDR3 sequences; about 45% were seen once. Hyperthyroidism had been newly diagnosed in patients aged 18 to 65, and its duration was under 2 months. Clinical symptoms, serum thyroxine and TRAb, thyroid ultrasound and orbital computed tomography together formed the diagnostic basis. The record originates from a study of T cells in Graves' hyperthyroidism and ophthalmopathy. Notes on the study in general: Most expanded thyroid clonotypes above 0.001 also appeared in blood.

The J gene is TRBJ1-6, the V gene TRBV20-1; possible D gene TRBD1, 6 bases. The sequencing sample was made of peripheral blood or thyroid tissue (not recorded which). The receptor's source is a woman aged 18 to 35 with Graves' hyperthyroidism. CDR3 bases: TGCGGTGCTAGGGGGGCTAATAATTCACCCCTCCACTTT. Translated: CGARGANNSPLHF.